This T cell receptor beta chain came from a study of CD8 T cells in Susac syndrome. Study-level information: Intravenous immunoglobulin alone or corticosteroids were being given to patients with Susac syndrome at blood draw, unless they were therapy-naive.

Study conclusions and caveats: The authors acknowledged that their TCR sequencing and HLA analysis involved a relatively small number of individuals.

Random hexamers served to reverse transcribe about 0.5 to 1 ug RNA. Across 54 Vbeta and 13 Jbeta, immunoSEQ multiplex PCR amplified TCR beta CDR3. TCRdb re-called the immunoSEQ multiplex PCR reads with MiXCR, one entry per CDR3 protein. The sample lists around 170,000 distinct CDR3 sequences, roughly 94% occurring once. CDR3 size: 15 residues. Trimming left V 1 base short and J 0 bases short, with 8 bases between. Germline values: CDR1 SNHLY, CDR2 FYNNEI. For this clonotype: The antigen is not known.

Fulfillment of recently defined diagnostic criteria for definite or probable disease was shown by the patients with Susac syndrome. The V call is TRBV2, the J call TRBJ2-3; tentatively, D is TRBD2 (5 bases). This clonotype was obtained from a human donor with Susac syndrome. The sample was CD8+ T cells from PBMCs. The CDR3 spells CASSEVGDSTDTQYF. CDR3 nucleotide sequence: TGTGCCAGCAGTGAAGTCGGGGATAGCACAGATACGCAGTATTTT.